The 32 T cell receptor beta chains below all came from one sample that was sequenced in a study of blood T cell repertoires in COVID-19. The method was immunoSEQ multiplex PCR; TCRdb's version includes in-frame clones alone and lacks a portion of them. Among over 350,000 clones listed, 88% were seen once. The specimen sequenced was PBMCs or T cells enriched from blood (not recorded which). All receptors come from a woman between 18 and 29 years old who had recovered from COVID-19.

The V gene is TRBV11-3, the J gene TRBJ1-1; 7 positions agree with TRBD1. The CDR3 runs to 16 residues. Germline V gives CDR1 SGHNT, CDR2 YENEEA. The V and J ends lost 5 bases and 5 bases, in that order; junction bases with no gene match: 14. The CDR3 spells CASSPGAGQWKTEAFF. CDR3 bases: TGTGCCAGCAGCCCCGGGGCGGGACAGTGGAAAACTGAAGCTTTCTTT.

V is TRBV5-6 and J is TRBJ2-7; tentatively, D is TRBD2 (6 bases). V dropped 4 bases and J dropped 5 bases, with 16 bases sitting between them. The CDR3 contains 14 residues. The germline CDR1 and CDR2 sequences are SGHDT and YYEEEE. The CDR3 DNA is TGTGCCAGCAGCGGGTGGGAGGTCGAGAACGAGCAGTACTTC. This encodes CASSGWEVENEQYF.

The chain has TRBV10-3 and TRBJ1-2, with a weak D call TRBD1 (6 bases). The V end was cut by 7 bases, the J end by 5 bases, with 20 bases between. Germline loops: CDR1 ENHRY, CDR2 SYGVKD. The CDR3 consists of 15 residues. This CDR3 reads CAITARGPSEYGYTF. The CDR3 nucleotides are TGTGCCATCACAGCCAGGGGTCCTTCGGAATATGGCTACACCTTC.

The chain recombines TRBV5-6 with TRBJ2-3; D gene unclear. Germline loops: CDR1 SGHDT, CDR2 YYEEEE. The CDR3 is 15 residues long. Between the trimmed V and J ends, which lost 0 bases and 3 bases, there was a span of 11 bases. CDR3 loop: CASSLGAIVTDTQYF. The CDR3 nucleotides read TGTGCCAGCAGCTTGGGGGCGATAGTAACAGATACGCAGTATTTT.

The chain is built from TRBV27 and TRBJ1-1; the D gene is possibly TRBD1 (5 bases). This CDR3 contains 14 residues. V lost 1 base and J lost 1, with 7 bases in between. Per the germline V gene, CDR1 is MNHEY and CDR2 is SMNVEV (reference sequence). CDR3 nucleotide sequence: TGTGCCAGCAGTTTATGGGGCCCGAACACTGAAGCTTTCTTT. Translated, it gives CASSLWGPNTEAFF.

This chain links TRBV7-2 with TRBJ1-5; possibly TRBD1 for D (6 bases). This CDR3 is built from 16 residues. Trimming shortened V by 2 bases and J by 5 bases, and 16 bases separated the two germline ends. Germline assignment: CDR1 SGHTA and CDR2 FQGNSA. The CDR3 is CASSLSGRGIHQPQHF. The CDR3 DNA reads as TGTGCCAGCAGCTTATCGGGCAGGGGTATCCATCAGCCCCAGCATTTT.

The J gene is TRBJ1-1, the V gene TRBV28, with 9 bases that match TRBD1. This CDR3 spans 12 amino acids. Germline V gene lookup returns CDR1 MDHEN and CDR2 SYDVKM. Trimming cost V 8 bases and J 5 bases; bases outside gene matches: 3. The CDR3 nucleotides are TGTGCCAGCGGACAGGGGAAAACTGAAGCTTTCTTT. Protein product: CASGQGKTEAFF.

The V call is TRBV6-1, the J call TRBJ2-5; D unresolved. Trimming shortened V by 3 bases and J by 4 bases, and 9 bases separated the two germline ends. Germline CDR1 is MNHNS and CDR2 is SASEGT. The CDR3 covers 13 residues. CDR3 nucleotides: TGTGCCAGCAGTGATCCCCCCCGAGAGACCCAGTACTTC. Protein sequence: CASSDPPRETQYF.

This CDR3 is CASSTDRAGNEQFF. CDR3 nucleotides: TGTGCCAGTTCCACGGACAGGGCGGGCAATGAGCAGTTCTTC. The chain is built from TRBV19 and TRBJ2-1, with 8 bases that match TRBD1. Trimming at V came to 8 bases and at J to 6 bases, leaving 9 bases not matched to a gene. The CDR3 covers 14 residues. Per germline, CDR1 LNHDA and CDR2 SQIVND (reference sequence).

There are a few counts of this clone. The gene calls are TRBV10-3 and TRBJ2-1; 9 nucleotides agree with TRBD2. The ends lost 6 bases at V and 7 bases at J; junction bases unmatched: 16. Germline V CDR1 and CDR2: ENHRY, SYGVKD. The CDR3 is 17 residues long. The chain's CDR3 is CAISTDQAGGRGNEQFF. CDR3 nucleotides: TGTGCCATCAGCACAGATCAAGCGGGGGGCCGAGGGAATGAGCAGTTCTTC.

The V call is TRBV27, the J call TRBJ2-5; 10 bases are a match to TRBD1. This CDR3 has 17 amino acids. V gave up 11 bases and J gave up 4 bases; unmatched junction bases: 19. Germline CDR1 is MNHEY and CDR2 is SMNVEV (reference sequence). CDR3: CASQGPRPGQGIETQYF. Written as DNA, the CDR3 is TGTGCCTCCCAGGGGCCTCGCCCGGGACAGGGGATAGAGACCCAGTACTTC.

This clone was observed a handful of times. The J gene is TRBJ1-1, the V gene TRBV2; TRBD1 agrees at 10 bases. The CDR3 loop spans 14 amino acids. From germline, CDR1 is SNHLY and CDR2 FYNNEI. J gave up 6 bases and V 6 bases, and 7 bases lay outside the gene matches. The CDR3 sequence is CASRPDRGLAEAFF. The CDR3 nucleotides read TGTGCCAGCAGACCCGACAGGGGGCTCGCTGAAGCTTTCTTT.

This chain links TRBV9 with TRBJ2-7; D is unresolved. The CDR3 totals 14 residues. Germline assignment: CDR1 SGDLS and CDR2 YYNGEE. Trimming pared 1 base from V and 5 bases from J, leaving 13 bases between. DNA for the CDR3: TGTGCCAGCAGCGTATTTGGGTACAGCCACGAGCAGTACTTC. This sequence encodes CASSVFGYSHEQYF.

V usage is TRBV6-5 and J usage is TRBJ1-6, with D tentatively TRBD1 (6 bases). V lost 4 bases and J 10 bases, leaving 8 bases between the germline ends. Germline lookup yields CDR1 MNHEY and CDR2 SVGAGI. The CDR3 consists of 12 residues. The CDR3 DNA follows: TGTGCCAGCAGTTCAGGGGACTCACCCCTCCACTTT. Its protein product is CASSSGDSPLHF.

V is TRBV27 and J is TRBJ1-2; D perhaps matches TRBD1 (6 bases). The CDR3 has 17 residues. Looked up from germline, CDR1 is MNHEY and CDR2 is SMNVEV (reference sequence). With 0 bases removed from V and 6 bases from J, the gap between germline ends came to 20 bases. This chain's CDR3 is CASSLSPGERIVDGYTF. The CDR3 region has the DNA TGTGCCAGCAGTTTATCGCCAGGGGAGCGGATCGTGGATGGCTACACCTTC.

Here the CDR3 DNA reads TGCGCCAGCAGCACGGGGACAGGGGCGATCTCTGGAAACACCATATATTTT. Residues: CASSTGTGAISGNTIYF. The rearrangement uses TRBV5-1 and TRBJ1-3; 10 bases align to TRBD1. With 4 bases clipped from V and 0 bases from J, the junction kept 7 bases outside the gene matches. Germline values: CDR1 SGHRS, CDR2 YFSETQ. The CDR3 is made up of 17 amino acids.

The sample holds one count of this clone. CDR3 residues: CSTSRGDWTEAFF. The CDR3 DNA follows: TGCAGCACCTCTCGGGGAGATTGGACTGAAGCTTTCTTT. The chain joins TRBV29-1 to TRBJ1-1; no clear D gene. V lost 8 bases and J lost 5, with 18 bases in between. Per germline, CDR1 SQVTM and CDR2 ANQGSEA. This CDR3 comprises 13 residues.

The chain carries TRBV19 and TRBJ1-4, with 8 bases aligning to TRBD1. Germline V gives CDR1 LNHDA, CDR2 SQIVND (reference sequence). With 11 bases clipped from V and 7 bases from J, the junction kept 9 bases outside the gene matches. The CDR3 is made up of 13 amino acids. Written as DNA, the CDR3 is TGTGCCTCAACAGGGGGGCTTCGTGAAAAACTGTTTTTT. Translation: CASTGGLREKLFF.

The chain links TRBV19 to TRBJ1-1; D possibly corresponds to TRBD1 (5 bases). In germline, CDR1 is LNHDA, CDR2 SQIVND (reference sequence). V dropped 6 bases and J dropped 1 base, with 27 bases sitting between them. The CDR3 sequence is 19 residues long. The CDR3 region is CASRRKALRVLEGNTEAFF. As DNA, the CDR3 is TGTGCCAGTAGAAGGAAAGCCCTCAGGGTATTGGAAGGGAACACTGAAGCTTTCTTT.

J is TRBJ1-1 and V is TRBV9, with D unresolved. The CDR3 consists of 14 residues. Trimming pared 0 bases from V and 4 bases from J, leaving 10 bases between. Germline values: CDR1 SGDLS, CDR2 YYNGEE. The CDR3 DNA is TGTGCCAGCAGCGTAGTCCCCAGTGGCACTGAAGCTTTCTTT. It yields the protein CASSVVPSGTEAFF.

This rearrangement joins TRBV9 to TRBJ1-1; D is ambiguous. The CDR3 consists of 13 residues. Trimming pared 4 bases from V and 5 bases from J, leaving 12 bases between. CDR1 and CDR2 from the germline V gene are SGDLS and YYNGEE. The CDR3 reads CASSQTPETEAFF. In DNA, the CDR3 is TGTGCCAGCAGCCAGACGCCGGAGACTGAAGCTTTCTTT.

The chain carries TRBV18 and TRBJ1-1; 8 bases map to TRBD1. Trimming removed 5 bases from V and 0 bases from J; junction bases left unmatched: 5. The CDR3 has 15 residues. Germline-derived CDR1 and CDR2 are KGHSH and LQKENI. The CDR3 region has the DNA TGTGCCAGCTCAGGACAGGGACAAATGAACACTGAAGCTTTCTTT. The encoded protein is CASSGQGQMNTEAFF.

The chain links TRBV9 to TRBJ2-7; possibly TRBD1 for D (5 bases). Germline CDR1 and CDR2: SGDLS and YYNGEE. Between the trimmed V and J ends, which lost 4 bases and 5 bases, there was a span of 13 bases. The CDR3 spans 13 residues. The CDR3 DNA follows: TGTGCCAGCAGCACCCGACAGTGGGACGAGCAGTACTTC. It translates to CASSTRQWDEQYF.

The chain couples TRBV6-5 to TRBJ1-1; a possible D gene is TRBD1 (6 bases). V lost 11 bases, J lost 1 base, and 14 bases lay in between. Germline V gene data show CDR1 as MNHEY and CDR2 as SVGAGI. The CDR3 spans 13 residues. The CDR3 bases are TGTGCCGGACGGAGACAGGAGAACACTGAAGCTTTCTTT. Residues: CAGRRQENTEAFF.

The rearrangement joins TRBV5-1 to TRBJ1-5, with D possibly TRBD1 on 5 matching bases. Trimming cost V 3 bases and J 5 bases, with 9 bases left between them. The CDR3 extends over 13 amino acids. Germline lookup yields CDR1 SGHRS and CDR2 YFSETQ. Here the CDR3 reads CASSYSGDQPQHF. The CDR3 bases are TGCGCCAGCAGCTACTCGGGGGATCAGCCCCAGCATTTT.

The CDR3 DNA follows: TGTGCCAGCAGTGTCCTGGAAAAACTGTTTTTT. Protein sequence: CASSVLEKLFF. The chain employs TRBV25-1 and TRBJ1-4, with D unresolved. This CDR3 comprises 11 residues. Germline CDR1 and CDR2: MGHDK and SYGVNS. V was shortened by 4 bases and J by 8 bases, with 5 bases between the two germline ends.

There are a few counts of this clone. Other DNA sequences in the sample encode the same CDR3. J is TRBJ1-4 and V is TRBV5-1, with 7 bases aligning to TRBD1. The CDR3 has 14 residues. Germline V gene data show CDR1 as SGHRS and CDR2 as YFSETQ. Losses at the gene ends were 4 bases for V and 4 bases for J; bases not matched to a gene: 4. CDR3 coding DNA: TGCGCCAGCAGCAGGGACAGCAGTAATGAAAAACTGTTTTTT. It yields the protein CASSRDSSNEKLFF.

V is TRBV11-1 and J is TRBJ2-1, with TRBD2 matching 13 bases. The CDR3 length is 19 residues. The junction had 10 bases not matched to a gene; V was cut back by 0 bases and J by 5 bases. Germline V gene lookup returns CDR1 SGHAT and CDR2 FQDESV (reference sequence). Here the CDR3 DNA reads TGTGCCAGCAGCTTAGCTACCCTACTAGCGGGGGGGGAAGACAATGAGCAGTTCTTC. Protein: CASSLATLLAGGEDNEQFF.

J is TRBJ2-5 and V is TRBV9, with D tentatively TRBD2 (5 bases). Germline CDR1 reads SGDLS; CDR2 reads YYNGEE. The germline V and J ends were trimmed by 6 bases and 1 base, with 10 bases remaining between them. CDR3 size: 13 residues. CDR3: CASNLGVQETQYF. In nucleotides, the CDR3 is TGTGCCAGCAACCTCGGGGTCCAAGAGACCCAGTACTTC. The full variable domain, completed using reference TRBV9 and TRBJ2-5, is DSGVTQTPKHLITATGQRVTLRCSPRSGDLSVYWYQQSLDQGLQFLIQYYNGEERAKGNILERFSAQQFPDLHSELNLSSLELGDSALYFCASNLGVQETQYFGPGTRLLVL.

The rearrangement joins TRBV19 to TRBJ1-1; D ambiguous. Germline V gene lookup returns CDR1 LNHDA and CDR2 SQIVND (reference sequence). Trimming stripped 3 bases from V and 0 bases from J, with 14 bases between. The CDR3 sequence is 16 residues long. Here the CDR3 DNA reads TGTGCCAGTAGTATGGGCCTCCCGTTCATGAACACTGAAGCTTTCTTT. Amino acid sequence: CASSMGLPFMNTEAFF.

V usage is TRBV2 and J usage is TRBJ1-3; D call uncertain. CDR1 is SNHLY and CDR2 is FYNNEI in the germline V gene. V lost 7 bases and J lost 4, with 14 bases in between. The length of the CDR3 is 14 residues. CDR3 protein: CASTARPGGNTIYF. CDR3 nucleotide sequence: TGTGCCAGCACAGCCAGGCCGGGAGGAAACACCATATATTTT. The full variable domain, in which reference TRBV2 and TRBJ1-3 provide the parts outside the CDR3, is EPEVTQTPSHQVTQMGQEVILRCVPISNHLYFYWYRQILGQKVEFLVSFYNNEISEKSEIFDDQFSVERPDGSNFTLKIRSTKLEDSAMYFCASTARPGGNTIYFGEGSWLTVV.

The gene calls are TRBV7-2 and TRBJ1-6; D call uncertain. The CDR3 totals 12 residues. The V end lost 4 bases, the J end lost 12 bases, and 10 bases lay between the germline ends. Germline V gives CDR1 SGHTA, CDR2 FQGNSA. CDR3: CASSSETLPLHF. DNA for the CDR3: TGTGCCAGCAGCTCGGAGACCTTACCCCTCCACTTT.